These T cell receptor beta chains were read from a single sample in a study of neurological immune-mediated disorders. TCRdb analysed the 5' RACE reads with MiXCR anew, one entry per CDR3 protein. The table includes about 70,000 distinct CDR3 sequences, roughly 5.6% detected once. Sequencing was done on a sample of PBMCs. The receptors stem from a human donor with multiple sclerosis. The donor label of this sample is uncertain. The CDR3 runs from the conserved cysteine through the conserved F or W. D genes are given only for firm matches. The size of a clone is reported for some rows only, either as once, few or many, or as a class for expanded clones.

CDR3 DNA: TGTGCCAGCAGGGCCGGGACTGACAACTATGGCTACACCTTC
CDR3 protein: CASRAGTDNYGYTF
J gene: TRBJ1-2
D gene: -
clone size: many
V gene: TRBV6-5

CDR3 DNA: TGTGCCAGCAGTCAGGCTGGGGGAGGTTTCAATCAGCCCCAGCATTTT
CDR3 protein: CASSQAGGGFNQPQHF
J gene: TRBJ1-5
D gene: -
clone size: many
V gene: TRBV6-6

CDR3 DNA: TGTGCCATCAGTGGGGGTTCGGGAAGGTACGAGCAGTACTTC
CDR3 protein: CAISGGSGRYEQYF
J gene: TRBJ2-7
D gene: -
clone size: many
V gene: TRBV10-3

CDR3 DNA: TGCGCCAGCAGCCCTGGTCCCGGGGAGGGCTACACCTTC
CDR3 protein: CASSPGPGEGYTF
J gene: TRBJ1-2
D gene: -
clone size: many
V gene: TRBV5-1

CDR3 DNA: TGCAGTGCCATGGACAGCCAGAGCTCCTATAATTCACCCCTCCACTTT
CDR3 protein: CSAMDSQSSYNSPLHF
J gene: TRBJ1-6
D gene: -
clone size: many
V gene: TRBV20-1

CDR3 DNA: TGCGCCTCTCGACAGTTCTACACTGAAGCTTTCTTT
CDR3 protein: CASRQFYTEAFF
J gene: TRBJ1-1
D gene: -
clone size: many
V gene: TRBV5-1

CDR3 DNA: TGTGCCAGCATCAGACAGGGAACGGACAACGAGCAGTACTTC
CDR3 protein: CASIRQGTDNEQYF
J gene: TRBJ2-7
D gene: TRBD1
clone size: many
V gene: TRBV7-2

CDR3 DNA: TGCGCCAGCAGCCCGATCCACAGGGGCCCTAATGAAAAACTGTTTTTT
CDR3 protein: CASSPIHRGPNEKLFF
J gene: TRBJ1-4
D gene: TRBD1
clone size: many
V gene: TRBV4-1

CDR3 DNA: TGTGCCAGCAGCCAAGGTCTGGGACTAGCGGGGCACAATGAGCAGTTCTTC
CDR3 protein: CASSQGLGLAGHNEQFF
J gene: TRBJ2-1
D gene: TRBD2
clone size: many
V gene: TRBV14

CDR3 DNA: TGTGCCAGCAGTTCAACAGGGGTTTGGAACTATGGCTACACCTTC
CDR3 protein: CASSSTGVWNYGYTF
J gene: TRBJ1-2
D gene: TRBD1
clone size: many
V gene: TRBV28

CDR3 DNA: TGTGCCAGCAGCTCATCTCCGGGACAGGGTTGGAATGAGCAGTTCTTC
CDR3 protein: CASSSSPGQGWNEQFF
J gene: TRBJ2-1
D gene: TRBD1
clone size: many
V gene: TRBV7-9

CDR3 DNA: TGTGCCAGCAGCTTAGGGAGGGGCAACCACGAGCAGTACTTC
CDR3 protein: CASSLGRGNHEQYF
J gene: TRBJ2-7
D gene: -
clone size: many
V gene: TRBV7-2

CDR3 DNA: TGTGCCACCAGTGATTCCGGGGTTGGTTACAATGAGCAGTTCTTC
CDR3 protein: CATSDSGVGYNEQFF
J gene: TRBJ2-1
D gene: -
clone size: many
V gene: TRBV24-1

CDR3 DNA: TGTGCCAGCTCACCAGATCACAGGGTTAGCAATCAACCCCAGCATTTT
CDR3 protein: CASSPDHRVSNQPQHF
J gene: TRBJ1-5
D gene: -
clone size: many
V gene: TRBV18

CDR3 DNA: TGTGCCAGCAGTTACTCTGTCGGGGAGTGGAAGACCCAGTACTTC
CDR3 protein: CASSYSVGEWKTQYF
J gene: TRBJ2-5
D gene: -
clone size: many
V gene: TRBV6-5

CDR3 DNA: TGCAGCGAAGAGTTAGCGGGAGGACCGAATGAGCAGTTCTTC
CDR3 protein: CSEELAGGPNEQFF
J gene: TRBJ2-1
D gene: TRBD2
clone size: few
V gene: TRBV29-1

CDR3 DNA: TGTGCCAGCAGCTTAGGGATCACAGATACGCAGTATTTT
CDR3 protein: CASSLGITDTQYF
J gene: TRBJ2-3
D gene: -
clone size: many
V gene: TRBV7-2

CDR3 DNA: TGCGCCAGCAGGGATCGCGGGGGCTACACCTTC
CDR3 protein: CASRDRGGYTF
J gene: TRBJ1-2
D gene: -
clone size: many
V gene: TRBV5-1

CDR3 DNA: TGTGCCATCAGTGAGTACGGGGGAATTAATAATTCACCCCTCCACTTT
CDR3 protein: CAISEYGGINNSPLHF
J gene: TRBJ1-6
D gene: -
clone size: many
V gene: TRBV10-3

CDR3 DNA: TGCAGTGCTAGAGCGGCGTTAGGAGAAAAGGGAAACACCATATATTTT
CDR3 protein: CSARAALGEKGNTIYF
J gene: TRBJ1-3
D gene: -
clone size: many
V gene: TRBV20-1

CDR3 DNA: TGTGCCAGCAGCCAGGGGGGGACAGTCGAGCAGTACTTC
CDR3 protein: CASSQGGTVEQYF
J gene: TRBJ2-7
D gene: -
clone size: many
V gene: TRBV9

CDR3 DNA: TGTGCCAGCTCACCACTGAGCGGGGGGTCTCTCAACGAGCAGTACTTC
CDR3 protein: CASSPLSGGSLNEQYF
J gene: TRBJ2-7
D gene: TRBD2
clone size: many
V gene: TRBV18

CDR3 DNA: TGCGCCAGCAGCGCGACAGGGATGGGCACTGAAGCTTTCTTT
CDR3 protein: CASSATGMGTEAFF
J gene: TRBJ1-1
D gene: TRBD1
clone size: many
V gene: TRBV4-1

CDR3 DNA: TGCAGTGCTAGAGTCAACAGGGCCCCCTCAGATACGCAGTATTTT
CDR3 protein: CSARVNRAPSDTQYF
J gene: TRBJ2-3
D gene: -
clone size: many
V gene: TRBV20-1

CDR3 DNA: TGTGCCAGCAGCTTTCAGAGCGGGGGGGAAAATGAGCAGTTCTTC
CDR3 protein: CASSFQSGGENEQFF
J gene: TRBJ2-1
D gene: TRBD2
clone size: many
V gene: TRBV7-2

CDR3 DNA: TGTGCCAGCAGCTCAGTCACAGGGGGGGGTCAGCCCCAGCATTTT
CDR3 protein: CASSSVTGGGQPQHF
J gene: TRBJ1-5
D gene: TRBD1
clone size: many
V gene: TRBV5-6

CDR3 DNA: TGCGCCAGCAGCCCGGACCCCGGAAACAATGAGCAGTTCTTC
CDR3 protein: CASSPDPGNNEQFF
J gene: TRBJ2-1
D gene: -
clone size: few
V gene: TRBV5-1

CDR3 DNA: TGCAGTGCTAGGTCCGGGCCGCCCGCCTACAATGAGCAGTTCTTC
CDR3 protein: CSARSGPPAYNEQFF
J gene: TRBJ2-1
D gene: -
clone size: many
V gene: TRBV20-1

CDR3 DNA: TGCGCCAGCAGCCCCGGACTAGGAAAGAGCTCCTACGAGCAGTACTTC
CDR3 protein: CASSPGLGKSSYEQYF
J gene: TRBJ2-7
D gene: TRBD2
clone size: many
V gene: TRBV5-1

CDR3 DNA: TGCAGTGCTAGAGATCGGGATAGGTCCTACGAGCAGTACTTC
CDR3 protein: CSARDRDRSYEQYF
J gene: TRBJ2-7
D gene: -
clone size: -
V gene: TRBV20-1

CDR3 DNA: TGTGCCAGCAGTGAACGGGGAGACAGGGGTGACACTGAAGCTTTCTTT
CDR3 protein: CASSERGDRGDTEAFF
J gene: TRBJ1-1
D gene: TRBD1
clone size: many
V gene: TRBV6-1

CDR3 DNA: TGTGCCAGCAGCCCGACATTCTTCTCTGGAAACACCATATATTTT
CDR3 protein: CASSPTFFSGNTIYF
J gene: TRBJ1-3
D gene: -
clone size: many
V gene: TRBV7-9

CDR3 DNA: TGCGCCAGCAGCTTGGTTGGGGGGGCCTACGAGCAGTACTTC
CDR3 protein: CASSLVGGAYEQYF
J gene: TRBJ2-7
D gene: TRBD2
clone size: many
V gene: TRBV5-1

CDR3 DNA: TGCAGCGTGCGGCAAGATACGCAGTATTTT
CDR3 protein: CSVRQDTQYF
J gene: TRBJ2-3
D gene: -
clone size: many
V gene: TRBV29-1

CDR3 DNA: TGTGCCAGCAGCCAAAGAAAGGATGGCTACACCTTC
CDR3 protein: CASSQRKDGYTF
J gene: TRBJ1-2
D gene: -
clone size: many
V gene: TRBV3-1

CDR3 DNA: TGTGCCAGCAATCGACAGGGGTCTTCCTACGAGCAGTACTTC
CDR3 protein: CASNRQGSSYEQYF
J gene: TRBJ2-7
D gene: TRBD1
clone size: many
V gene: TRBV2

CDR3 DNA: TGTGCCAGCAGCCCAGAAGCGGGGAAGGCTTGGAATGAGCAGTTCTTC
CDR3 protein: CASSPEAGKAWNEQFF
J gene: TRBJ2-1
D gene: TRBD2
clone size: many
V gene: TRBV12-3/TRBV12-4

CDR3 DNA: TGCGCCAGCAGCCACACACAGGGTAATAATGAGCAGTTCTTC
CDR3 protein: CASSHTQGNNEQFF
J gene: TRBJ2-1
D gene: -
clone size: many
V gene: TRBV4-1

CDR3 DNA: TGCGCCAGCAGTGACAGTTTCATGAACACTGAAGCTTTCTTT
CDR3 protein: CASSDSFMNTEAFF
J gene: TRBJ1-1
D gene: -
clone size: few
V gene: TRBV10-1

CDR3 DNA: TGCGCCAGCAGCCATTATTCTAGGGCTACCTCCTACGAGCAGTACTTC
CDR3 protein: CASSHYSRATSYEQYF
J gene: TRBJ2-7
D gene: -
clone size: many
V gene: TRBV4-1

CDR3 DNA: TGTGCCAGCAGCTCCGGACAGTGGAACGAGCAGTACTTC
CDR3 protein: CASSSGQWNEQYF
J gene: TRBJ2-7
D gene: -
clone size: many
V gene: TRBV5-6

CDR3 DNA: TGCAGTGCTGCTACAGGGGGAGAGACCCAGTACTTC
CDR3 protein: CSAATGGETQYF
J gene: TRBJ2-5
D gene: TRBD1
clone size: few
V gene: TRBV20-1

CDR3 DNA: TGCAGTGCTTCCGGGACTAGGGGAAACAATGAGCAGTTCTTC
CDR3 protein: CSASGTRGNNEQFF
J gene: TRBJ2-1
D gene: TRBD2
clone size: many
V gene: TRBV20-1

CDR3 DNA: TGTGCCAGCAGCTTTAGACTAGCGGACCAAGAGACCCAGTACTTC
CDR3 protein: CASSFRLADQETQYF
J gene: TRBJ2-5
D gene: TRBD2
clone size: many
V gene: TRBV11-2

CDR3 DNA: TGCAGTGCTAGAGATTCGACAGATGGGACCCAGTACTTC
CDR3 protein: CSARDSTDGTQYF
J gene: TRBJ2-5
D gene: -
clone size: many
V gene: TRBV20-1

CDR3 DNA: TGCAGCGTTGAAGTGGGGGTGAAGGATGGCTACACCTTC
CDR3 protein: CSVEVGVKDGYTF
J gene: TRBJ1-2
D gene: -
clone size: many
V gene: TRBV29-1

CDR3 DNA: TGTGCCAGCAGGCGGGGGGGTTCCTACGAGCAGTACTTC
CDR3 protein: CASRRGGSYEQYF
J gene: TRBJ2-7
D gene: TRBD2
clone size: many
V gene: TRBV6-5

CDR3 DNA: TGTGCCAGCAGCTTTGGGACAGGGAATTACGAGCAGTACTTC
CDR3 protein: CASSFGTGNYEQYF
J gene: TRBJ2-7
D gene: TRBD1
clone size: many
V gene: TRBV5-6

CDR3 DNA: TGTGCCAGCAGCTTCATCCCAGGGGAAAAACTGTTTTTT
CDR3 protein: CASSFIPGEKLFF
J gene: TRBJ1-4
D gene: -
clone size: many
V gene: TRBV7-9

CDR3 DNA: TGTGCCAGCAGCCCGGGGACGGCGCAAGAGACCCAGTACTTC
CDR3 protein: CASSPGTAQETQYF
J gene: TRBJ2-5
D gene: -
clone size: many
V gene: TRBV7-8

CDR3 DNA: TGCGCCAGCAGCCCCGTGGACAGGGGAAGTGAAGCTTTCTTT
CDR3 protein: CASSPVDRGSEAFF
J gene: TRBJ1-1
D gene: TRBD1
clone size: many
V gene: TRBV4-1

CDR3 DNA: TGTGCCAGCTCACCCGGGGGTGACTCACCCCTCCACTTT
CDR3 protein: CASSPGGDSPLHF
J gene: TRBJ1-6
D gene: -
clone size: many
V gene: TRBV18

CDR3 DNA: TGTGCCAGCAGCCCCCGAGGACGGACGGACTCCTACGAGCAGTACTTC
CDR3 protein: CASSPRGRTDSYEQYF
J gene: TRBJ2-7
D gene: -
clone size: many
V gene: TRBV21-1

CDR3 DNA: TGCAGTGCTAGAGATACCGGAGCCTACGAGCAGTACTTC
CDR3 protein: CSARDTGAYEQYF
J gene: TRBJ2-7
D gene: -
clone size: many
V gene: TRBV20-1

CDR3 DNA: TGCGCCAGCAGCTTAGGACAGGGGAATTCACCCCTCCACTTT
CDR3 protein: CASSLGQGNSPLHF
J gene: TRBJ1-6
D gene: TRBD1
clone size: many
V gene: TRBV5-1

CDR3 DNA: TGTGCCAGCAGACCCCATGACAGTCTCACAGATACGCAGTATTTT
CDR3 protein: CASRPHDSLTDTQYF
J gene: TRBJ2-3
D gene: -
clone size: many
V gene: TRBV6-5

CDR3 DNA: TGTGCCAGCAGTCGAGTTAGCGGGTCAGTCTACAATGAGCAGTTCTTC
CDR3 protein: CASSRVSGSVYNEQFF
J gene: TRBJ2-1
D gene: TRBD2
clone size: many
V gene: TRBV12-3/TRBV12-4